The 7 T cell receptor beta chains below come from one sample, sequenced in a study of blood T cell repertoires in COVID-19. TCRdb's table, derived via immunoSEQ multiplex PCR, lists solely in-frame clones and lacks some. The repertoire holds around 190,000 clones, approximately 83% seen once, with over 7.5% in the top ten. The sample consisted of peripheral blood. The receptors shown here come from a man between 50 and 59 years old with active or convalescent COVID-19.

V and J are TRBV6-6 and TRBJ2-7, with D tentatively TRBD1 (6 bases). This CDR3 region has 14 residues. The V end was cut by 6 bases, the J end by 0 bases, with 12 bases between. CDR1 is MNHNY and CDR2 is SVGAGI in the germline V gene (reference sequence). In DNA, the CDR3 is TGTGCCAGCAGGGGACAAACGAGCTCCTACGAGCAGTACTTC. It encodes CASRGQTSSYEQYF.

The rearrangement joins TRBV7-2 to TRBJ2-1; 8 nucleotides match TRBD1. The V segment lost 0 bases and the J segment 6 bases; nucleotides outside the gene matches: 7. CDR3 length: 16 residues. CDR1 is SGHTA, CDR2 FQGNSA, per germline. CDR3: CASSLAWQGAVNEQFF. The CDR3 DNA follows: TGTGCCAGCAGCTTAGCCTGGCAGGGGGCTGTCAATGAGCAGTTCTTC. The variable domain in full, with the rest retrieved from reference TRBV7-2 and TRBJ2-1, is GAGVSQSPSNKVTEKGKDVELRCDPISGHTALYWYRQSLGQGLEFLIYFQGNSAPDKSGLPSDRFSAERTGGSVSTLTIQRTQQEDSAVYLCASSLAWQGAVNEQFFGPGTRLTVL.

The chain combines TRBV19 with TRBJ1-2; a weak D match, TRBD1 (6 bases). The CDR3 loop spans 14 amino acids. Trimming stripped 5 bases from V and 0 bases from J, with 10 bases between. CDR1 is LNHDA, CDR2 SQIVND, per germline (reference sequence). The CDR3 coding sequence is TGTGCCAGTAGTCGGACAGTCGCTAACTATGGCTACACCTTC. It is translated as CASSRTVANYGYTF.

The genes are TRBV11-1 and TRBJ2-7; 10 nucleotides agree with TRBD2. Unmatched junction bases numbered 10, after V lost 5 bases and J lost 3 bases. CDR1 and CDR2 from the germline V gene are SGHAT and FQDESV (reference sequence). This CDR3 spans 16 amino acids. CDR3 in amino acids: CASSPRLAGERYEQYF. In DNA, the CDR3 is TGTGCCAGCAGCCCCCGGCTAGCGGGGGAACGCTACGAGCAGTACTTC.

This chain uses TRBV7-9 with TRBJ1-2; 9 bases match TRBD1. The trim removed 5 bases at V and 1 base at J, leaving 2 bases unmatched. From germline, CDR1 is SEHNR and CDR2 FQNEAQ (reference sequence). The CDR3 is 14 residues long. CDR3 in DNA: TGTGCCAGCAGCGAGGGACAGGGTAACTATGGCTACACCTTC. Encoded protein: CASSEGQGNYGYTF.

The chain joins TRBV28 to TRBJ1-2, with a tentative D call TRBD1 (6 bases). CDR1 and CDR2 from the germline V gene are MDHEN and SYDVKM. The CDR3 covers 12 residues. Between the trimmed V and J ends, which lost 7 bases and 11 bases, there was a span of 17 bases. The CDR3 bases are TGTGCCAGCACTACTACAGGGTTGGAATACACCTTC. Translation gives CASTTTGLEYTF.

This clone was picked up one time. The V and J genes are TRBV18 and TRBJ1-2; no clear D gene. CDR1 is KGHSH and CDR2 is LQKENI in the germline V gene. Trimming removed 0 bases from V and 14 bases from J, with 19 bases in between. This CDR3 comprises 14 residues. Here the CDR3 DNA reads TGTGCCAGCTCACCACCGGTCGTGTCAGAACCATTTACCTTC. Protein: CASSPPVVSEPFTF.